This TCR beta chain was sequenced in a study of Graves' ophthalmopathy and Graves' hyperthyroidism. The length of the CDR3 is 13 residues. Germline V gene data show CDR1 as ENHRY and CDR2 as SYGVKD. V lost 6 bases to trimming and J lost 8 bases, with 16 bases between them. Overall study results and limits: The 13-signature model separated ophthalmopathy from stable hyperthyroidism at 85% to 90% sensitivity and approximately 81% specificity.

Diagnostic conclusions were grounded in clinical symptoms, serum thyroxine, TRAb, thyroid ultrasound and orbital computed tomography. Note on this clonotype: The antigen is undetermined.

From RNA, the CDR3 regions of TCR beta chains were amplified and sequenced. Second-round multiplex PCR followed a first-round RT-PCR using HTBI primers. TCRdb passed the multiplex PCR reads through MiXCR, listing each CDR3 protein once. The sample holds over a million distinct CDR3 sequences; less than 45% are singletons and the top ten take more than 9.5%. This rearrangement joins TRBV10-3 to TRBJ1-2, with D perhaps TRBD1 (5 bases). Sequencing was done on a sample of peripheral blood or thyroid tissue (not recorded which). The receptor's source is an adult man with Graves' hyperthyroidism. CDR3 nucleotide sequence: TGTGCCATCAGCGTCTATACAGGAGGGGGCTACACCTTC. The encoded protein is CAISVYTGGGYTF.